This T cell receptor (beta chain) was recovered during a study of blood T cell repertoires in COVID-19. In the study overall: Samples of COVID-19 (acute and convalescent) were obtained from the United States, Italy and Spain.

As handled by the study authors: The authors estimated nucleated cell counts from reference gene primer amplification. Clones were read by immunoSEQ multiplex PCR, and TCRdb kept only the in-frame ones, dropping some. D and trimming come from the DNA, and the V and J calls and clone size come from that table. The sample consists of about 96,000 clones, around 85% of them appearing once. Unmatched junction bases numbered 3, after V lost 5 bases and J lost 3 bases. The CDR3 has 12 residues. Germline V gene sequence: CDR1 GTSNPN, CDR2 SVGIG (reference sequence). The V call is TRBV30, the J call TRBJ1-2; TRBD1 agrees at 7 bases. This receptor was identified in a woman aged 55-69 years with acute or convalescent COVID-19. Sequencing was carried out using peripheral blood. CDR3 in DNA: TGTGCCTGGGGGGACAGACACTATGGCTACACCTTC. Translation gives CAWGDRHYGYTF.